Below are 8 T cell receptor beta chains sequenced from a single sample in a study of blood T cells in healthy people across ages. Through a sample-barcoded 5' primer and a J-beta primer mix, a second PCR was run for 7 to 11 cycles. One entry per CDR3 protein results from TCRdb running MiXCR on the 5' RACE reads. This table has around 2 million distinct CDR3 sequences, around 40% appearing once. Sequencing was done on a sample of blood. The receptors shown here come from a human donor in good health.

The chain links TRBV4-3 to TRBJ1-2; no reliable D call. From germline, CDR1 is LGHNA and CDR2 YSLEER. Trimming cost V 0 bases and J 8 bases, with 13 bases left between them. The CDR3 spans 14 residues. Here the CDR3 reads CASSQDRQCGGYTF. The DNA for the CDR3 is TGCGCCAGCAGCCAAGATCGTCAGTGTGGAGGCTACACCTTC.

This clonotype was observed a few times. The chain couples TRBV20-1 to TRBJ2-7; 9 positions agree with TRBD2. CDR3 size: 15 residues. Trimming removed 0 bases from V and 1 base from J; junction bases left unmatched: 4. Germline loops: CDR1 DFQATT, CDR2 SNEGSKA (reference sequence). The DNA of the CDR3 is TGCAGTGCTAGAGATCTAGCGGGGCCTTCCTACGAGCAGTACTTC. It yields the protein CSARDLAGPSYEQYF.

The chain recombines TRBV27 with TRBJ2-3; D possibly corresponds to TRBD2 (6 bases). CDR1 MNHEY and CDR2 SMNVEV come from the germline V gene (reference sequence). The CDR3 sequence is 17 residues long. With 3 bases removed from V and 6 bases from J, the gap between germline ends came to 22 bases. The CDR3 spells CASSFFRGSPLVDTQYF. The CDR3 DNA sequence: TGTGCCAGCAGTTTCTTTCGGGGGAGCCCTCTGGTGGATACGCAGTATTTT.

This clonotype was found a few times. This chain uses TRBV6-5 with TRBJ2-7; TRBD1 agrees at 7 bases. Germline V lookup: CDR1 MNHEY, CDR2 SVGAGI. The CDR3 length is 16 residues. Trimming cost V 6 bases and J 0 bases; bases outside gene matches: 11. The CDR3 DNA is TGTGCCAGCAGCCCAAAGGACAGGACCAGCTCCTACGAGCAGTACTTC. It translates to CASSPKDRTSSYEQYF.

This clonotype came up once. An end of the junction differs from the germline gene, which may be a read error. The chain combines TRBV5-1 with TRBJ1-2; 10 bases match TRBD1. Germline loops: CDR1 SGHRS, CDR2 YFSETQ. This CDR3 contains 14 residues. The CDR3, as DNA: TGCGTCAGCAGTTTGACAGGGGGCGCGATTGGCTACACCTTC. Translation: CVSSLTGGAIGYTF. Full variable domain (missing parts from reference TRBV5-1 and TRBJ1-2): KAGVTQTPRYLIKTRGQQVTLSCSPISGHRSVSWYQQTPGQGLQFLFEYFSETQRNKGNFPGRFSGRQFSNSRSEMNVSTLELGDSALYLCVSSLTGGAIGYTFGSGTRLTVV.

The CDR3: CASSFAPTGRGYTF. CDR3 coding DNA: TGTGCCAGCAGCTTTGCCCCAACAGGGAGGGGCTACACCTTC. This chain uses TRBV7-9 with TRBJ1-2, with a tentative D call TRBD1 (6 bases). This CDR3 is built from 14 residues. Germline-derived CDR1 and CDR2 are SEHNR and FQNEAQ (reference sequence). V was shortened by 3 bases and J by 8 bases, with 16 bases between the two germline ends.

The chain has TRBV11-2 and TRBJ2-3; perhaps TRBD2 as D (6 bases). This CDR3 is built from 13 residues. Germline CDR1 SGHAT, CDR2 FQNNGV. Trimming shortened V by 3 bases and J by 7 bases, and 11 bases separated the two germline ends. CDR3: CASSFGRGNTQYF. Here the CDR3 DNA reads TGTGCCAGCAGCTTCGGTCGGGGGAATACGCAGTATTTT.

This clonotype was observed a few times. The V call is TRBV7-3, the J call TRBJ2-6; possibly TRBD2 for D (5 bases). With 5 bases removed from V and 2 bases from J, the gap between germline ends came to 13 bases. The V gene's germline CDR1 is SGHTA and CDR2 FQGTGA. The CDR3 spans 16 residues. The CDR3 sequence is CASSQCAGAGANVLTF. Written as DNA, the CDR3 is TGTGCCAGCAGCCAGTGCGCCGGGGCTGGGGCCAACGTCCTGACTTTC.